These 13 T cell receptor beta chains share one sample of origin, sequenced in a study. A single record per CDR3 protein comes from TCRdb applying MiXCR to the RT-PCR reads. The sample shows about 680,000 distinct CDR3 sequences, about 14% of them seen only once. Source material: memory CD4+ T cells from blood. The receptors here all came from a female donor in good health, serving as a healthy control.

CDR3 sequence reads: CASISRPSYEQYF. CDR3 DNA: TGTGCCAGCATATCCCGGCCGAGCTACGAGCAGTACTTC. The chain is built from TRBV6-1 and TRBJ2-7; D call uncertain. The CDR3 is 13 amino acids. In germline, CDR1 is MNHNS, CDR2 SASEGT. V dropped 7 bases and J dropped 3 bases, with 13 bases sitting between them.

In the case of this clonotype: This may stem from a read error, because a much larger clone lies one nucleotide away. The chain couples TRBV4-3 to TRBJ1-2, with unresolved D. Germline V gives CDR1 LGHNA, CDR2 YSLEER. The CDR3 runs 15 residues. Trimming cost V 0 bases and J 6 bases, with 14 bases left between them. CDR3 coding DNA: TGCGCCAGCAGCCAAGATGAGGGTCACGGCGATGGCTACACCTTC. Its translation: CASSQDEGHGDGYTF.

This clonotype was picked up many times. The chain carries TRBV7-2 and TRBJ2-1; 10 positions match TRBD2. The CDR3 has 14 amino acids. V lost 5 bases to trimming and J lost 5 bases; unmatched junction nucleotides: 3. Germline V gene lookup returns CDR1 SGHTA and CDR2 FQGNSA. The CDR3 nucleotides read TGTGCCAGCAGCCGCGGACTAGCGGACAATGAGCAGTTCTTC. It is translated as CASSRGLADNEQFF.

This clonotype came up many times. The chain combines TRBV10-3 with TRBJ1-1; a possible D gene is TRBD1 (5 bases). From germline, CDR1 is ENHRY and CDR2 SYGVKD. Trimming took 4 bases from V and 10 from J, leaving 13 bases between them. This CDR3 has 12 amino acids. The DNA of the CDR3 is TGTGCCATCAGTGGCGGGGGAGAGGCAGCTTTCTTT. This translates into CAISGGGEAAFF.

The genes are TRBV15 and TRBJ2-7; D gene unclear. Trimming left V 0 bases short and J 2 bases short, with 5 bases between. CDR1 and CDR2 (germline): LNHNV, YYDKDF (reference sequence). This CDR3 has 13 residues. DNA of the CDR3: TGTGCCACCAGCAGAGATATACCCTACGAGCAGTACTTC. Amino acids: CATSRDIPYEQYF. The complete variable domain, with remaining parts taken from reference TRBV15 and TRBJ2-7, reads DAMVIQNPRYQVTQFGKPVTLSCSQTLNHNVMYWYQQKSSQAPKLLFHYYDKDFNNEADTPDNFQSRRPNTSFCFLDIRSPGLGDTAMYLCATSRDIPYEQYFGPGTRLTVT.

This clonotype was seen a few times. The J gene is TRBJ1-3, the V gene TRBV18; tentative D call: TRBD1 (5 bases). Trimming took off 3 bases at V and 0 bases at J, with 12 bases between the two ends. Germline assignment: CDR1 KGHSH and CDR2 LQKENI. This CDR3 region has 16 residues. The CDR3 sequence is CASSPLTAGSGNTIYF. Written as DNA, the CDR3 is TGTGCCAGCTCACCCTTGACAGCAGGCTCTGGAAACACCATATATTTT.

This clonotype was observed a handful of times. The chain joins TRBV7-2 to TRBJ1-5; D unclear. Germline values: CDR1 SGHTA, CDR2 FQGNSA. This CDR3 contains 16 residues. V gave up 1 base and J gave up 0 bases, with 10 bases separating them. CDR3 DNA: TGTGCCAGCAGCTTAGTACCCCTTGATAGCAATCAGCCCCAGCATTTT. It specifies CASSLVPLDSNQPQHF.

This chain uses TRBV5-4 with TRBJ2-1; 11 bases are a match to TRBD1. The V segment lost 1 base and the J segment 8 bases; nucleotides outside the gene matches: 11. The germline V gene encodes CDR1 SGHNT and CDR2 YYREEE (reference sequence). This CDR3 contains 17 residues. Here the CDR3 DNA reads TGTGCCAGCAGCTTGAGACGGACAGGGGGCTATATCGATGAGCAGTTCTTC. It is translated as CASSLRRTGGYIDEQFF.

J is TRBJ1-2 and V is TRBV20-1, with D unresolved. The CDR3 runs to 13 residues. Germline-derived CDR1 and CDR2 are DFQATT and SNEGSKA (reference sequence). V was clipped by 6 bases and J by 4 bases, with 15 bases between them. CDR3 DNA sequence: TGCAGTGCCAAACTTGCAAGCGGCTATGGCTACACCTTC. The encoded protein is CSAKLASGYGYTF.

This clonotype was observed a few times. V usage is TRBV4-1 and J usage is TRBJ2-1; 9 nucleotides line up with TRBD1. The CDR3 sequence is 14 residues long. Germline CDR1 MGHRA, CDR2 YSYEKL. Losses at the gene ends were 3 bases for V and 12 bases for J; bases not matched to a gene: 9. CDR3 sequence reads: CASSHPGTGLGQFF. CDR3 in DNA: TGCGCCAGCAGCCATCCCGGGACAGGGTTAGGGCAGTTCTTC.

This chain joins TRBV5-1 and TRBJ1-3, with a possible D match to TRBD1 (5 bases). Germline loops: CDR1 SGHRS, CDR2 YFSETQ. V shed 4 bases and J shed 6 bases, with 14 bases lying between them. This CDR3 comprises 14 residues. The CDR3 is CASSLQGAENTIYF. The CDR3 bases are TGCGCCAGCAGCCTGCAAGGGGCTGAAAACACCATATATTTT.

This clonotype was recorded many times. The gene calls are TRBV4-3 and TRBJ2-3; 7 bases map to TRBD1. V dropped 8 bases and J dropped 4; count of bases not matched to a gene: 12. The length of the CDR3 is 15 residues. The germline CDR1 and CDR2 sequences are LGHNA and YSLEER. CDR3 residues: CASGLDRSAADTQYF. CDR3 nucleotide sequence: TGCGCCAGCGGACTGGACAGGAGCGCTGCAGATACGCAGTATTTT.

This clonotype was counted between two and nine times. The chain is built from TRBV5-1 and TRBJ2-2, with TRBD2 as a possible D gene (5 bases). Trimming left V 0 bases short and J 5 bases short, with 11 bases between. The germline gives CDR1 SGHRS, CDR2 YFSETQ. The length of the CDR3 is 15 residues. The CDR3 nucleotides are TGCGCCAGCAGCTTGGACGGGGAGATGACCGGGGAGCTGTTTTTT. It encodes CASSLDGEMTGELFF.